This T cell receptor (beta chain) was obtained from a study of CD8 T cells in Susac syndrome. Study background: Clinical remission applied to under 10 sequenced Susac syndrome patients, and six had active disease.

RNA, at about 0.45 to 1 ug, was reverse transcribed with random hexamers. The authors amplified TCR beta CDR3 across 54 Vbeta and 13 Jbeta using immunoSEQ multiplex PCR. MiXCR, applied by TCRdb to the immunoSEQ multiplex PCR reads, yields one record per CDR3 protein. The data show more than 100,000 distinct CDR3 sequences, roughly 95% seen once. The CDR3 totals 14 residues. V lost 5 bases, J lost 9 bases, and 6 bases stayed unmatched. Looked up from germline, CDR1 is SGHAT and CDR2 is FQNNGV. The sequenced sample was CD4+ T cells from PBMCs. This sequence was found in a human donor with Susac syndrome. The genes are TRBV11-2 and TRBJ2-1; TRBD2 aligns across 11 bases. The CDR3 here is CASSLTSGKGEQFF. The CDR3 nucleotides read TGTGCCAGCAGCCTGACTAGCGGGAAAGGTGAGCAGTTCTTC.